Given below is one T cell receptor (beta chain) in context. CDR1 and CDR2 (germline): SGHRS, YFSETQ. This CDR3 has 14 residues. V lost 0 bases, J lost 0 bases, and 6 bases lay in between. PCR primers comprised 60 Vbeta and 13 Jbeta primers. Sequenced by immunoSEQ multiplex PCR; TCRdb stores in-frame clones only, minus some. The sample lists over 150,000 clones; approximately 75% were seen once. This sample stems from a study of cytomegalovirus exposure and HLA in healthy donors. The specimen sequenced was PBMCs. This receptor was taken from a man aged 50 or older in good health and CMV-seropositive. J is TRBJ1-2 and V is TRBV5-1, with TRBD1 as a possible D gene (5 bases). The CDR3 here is CASSLGTTNYGYTF. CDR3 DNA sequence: TGCGCCAGCAGCTTGGGGACAACTAACTATGGCTACACCTTC.